This TCR beta chain was captured by sequencing in a study of response to subunit inactivated influenza vaccine. This clonotype turned up a few times. The CDR3 runs 16 residues. The V gene end was trimmed by 5 bases and the J gene end by 5 bases; junction bases not matched to a gene: 8. Looked up from germline, CDR1 is KGHSH and CDR2 is LQKENI. A single record per CDR3 protein comes from TCRdb applying MiXCR to the RT-PCR reads. The repertoire holds almost 600,000 distinct CDR3 sequences, with about 14% as singletons. The V and J genes are TRBV18 and TRBJ2-7; 14 nucleotides align to TRBD2. The source was PBMCs from blood, collected 11 to 12 days after vaccination. This sequence was found in a man between 50 and 59 years old who received an inactivated influenza vaccine. This CDR3 reads CASSGLGLAGAHEQYF. As DNA, the CDR3 is TGTGCCAGCTCAGGGCTGGGACTAGCGGGAGCCCACGAGCAGTACTTC.